These 14 T cell receptor beta chains were all obtained from the same sample, sequenced in a study of shared clonotypes between healthy human individuals (dated by TCRdb to 2018 to 2020). CD8 naive samples were CD45RO-negative cells positively selected for CCR7, giving a CD45RA+CCR7+ population that excluded TemRA cells. Libraries came from the immunoSEQ multiplex PCR assay. Held by TCRdb, this immuneACCESS table contains in-frame sequences only and omits some clones. Under half of the omission traces to an unresolved V gene where checked; the cause of the rest is unknown. The sample profile shows 1.5 million to 2.5 million clones; about 94% of them were found once. The ten biggest clones cover 1.2% of the sample. The sample taken for sequencing was naive CD8+ T cells sorted from blood. The sample's cell subset or site label, in plain terms: CD45RA+CCR7+. These receptors originate from a man between 18 and 35 years old in good health.

The genes are TRBV7-9 and TRBJ2-7; D tentatively reads TRBD1 or TRBD2 (5 bases each). V was pared by 5 bases and J by 3 bases, with 8 bases between. Germline V gene data show CDR1 as SEHNR and CDR2 as FQNEAQ (reference sequence). This CDR3 region has 12 residues. CDR3 nucleotide sequence: TGTGCCAGCAGCGAGAGGGGCTACGAGCAGTACTTC. It is translated as CASSERGYEQYF.

This rearrangement joins TRBV6-1 to TRBJ2-1; 7 nucleotides align to TRBD2. The germline V gene has CDR1 MNHNS and CDR2 SASEGT. V dropped 4 bases and J dropped 0; count of bases not matched to a gene: 6. The CDR3 runs 16 residues. The CDR3 protein is CASSAWGGSSYNEQFF. CDR3 DNA: TGTGCCAGCAGTGCTTGGGGGGGAAGCTCCTACAATGAGCAGTTCTTC.

The V call is TRBV4-1, the J call TRBJ1-1; no reliable D call. This CDR3 has 16 amino acids. Germline values: CDR1 MGHRA, CDR2 YSYEKL. Trimming cost V 0 bases and J 1 base, with 12 bases left between them. This CDR3 reads CASSQDPGKSNTEAFF. CDR3 in DNA: TGCGCCAGCAGCCAAGATCCGGGGAAATCGAACACTGAAGCTTTCTTT.

This sequence joins TRBV19 and TRBJ1-1, with unresolved D. The CDR3 extends over 13 amino acids. The germline V and J ends were trimmed by 5 bases and 0 bases, with 7 bases remaining between them. From germline, CDR1 is LNHDA and CDR2 SQIVND (reference sequence). CDR3 DNA sequence: TGTGCCAGTAGTTTACTTATGAACACTGAAGCTTTCTTT. As protein: CASSLLMNTEAFF.

V usage is TRBV6-6 and J usage is TRBJ1-2; no clear D. The CDR3 has 15 residues. Germline V lookup: CDR1 MNHNY, CDR2 SVGAGI (reference sequence). The V and J ends lost 6 bases and 4 bases respectively, with 18 bases between them. The CDR3 DNA sequence: TGTGCCAGCAGCCCGGACGGCCTCCATCTCTATGGCTACACCTTC. Protein sequence: CASSPDGLHLYGYTF.

This chain joins TRBV29-1 and TRBJ2-7, with 10 bases fitting TRBD2. CDR3 length: 15 amino acids. Unmatched junction bases numbered 5, after V lost 1 base and J lost 2 bases. Germline CDR1 and CDR2: SQVTM and ANQGSEA. CDR3 DNA: TGCAGCGTTGAAGGTTTAGGGACTAGCGCCTACGAGCAGTACTTC. Residues: CSVEGLGTSAYEQYF.

The chain employs TRBV7-9 and TRBJ1-4; no clear D gene. This CDR3 region has 15 residues. V lost 3 bases and J lost 7, with 15 bases in between. Germline CDR1 is SEHNR and CDR2 is FQNEAQ (reference sequence). The CDR3 DNA sequence: TGTGCCAGCAGCTTTTCTGGGGTGGGAGTTGAAAAACTGTTTTTT. Residues: CASSFSGVGVEKLFF.

The rearrangement uses TRBV7-2 and TRBJ1-5; the D gene is possibly TRBD1 (6 bases). Trimming shortened V by 0 bases and J by 3 bases, and 15 bases separated the two germline ends. The germline V gene has CDR1 SGHTA and CDR2 FQGNSA. This CDR3 has 17 amino acids. CDR3 sequence: CASSLAVGGEVNQPQHF. The CDR3 bases are TGTGCCAGCAGCTTAGCCGTAGGGGGGGAGGTCAATCAGCCCCAGCATTTT.

This chain connects TRBV4-1 to TRBJ1-5; D uncertain. Germline V gene sequence: CDR1 MGHRA, CDR2 YSYEKL. The CDR3 consists of 15 residues. The V end lost 1 base, the J end lost 7 bases, and 14 bases lay between the germline ends. In DNA form, the CDR3 reads TGCGCCAGCAGCCAAGGAGAATGGGTGATCCAGCCCCAGCATTTT. It is translated as CASSQGEWVIQPQHF.

The rearrangement links TRBV27 to TRBJ2-7, with D possibly TRBD1 on 6 matching bases. CDR1 is MNHEY, CDR2 SMNVEV, per germline (reference sequence). The CDR3 runs 15 residues. V lost 4 bases to trimming and J lost 2 bases, with 15 bases between them. Written as DNA, the CDR3 is TGTGCCAGCAGTTGGGCAGGGGATCCCACCTACGAGCAGTACTTC. As protein: CASSWAGDPTYEQYF.

The chain is built from TRBV16 and TRBJ2-7; D is undetermined. V was clipped by 2 bases and J by 3 bases, with 5 bases between them. Germline V gene sequence: CDR1 KGHSY, CDR2 FQNENV. The CDR3 has 12 amino acids. This CDR3 reads CASSQNHYEQYF. The CDR3 DNA reads as TGTGCCAGCAGCCAAAATCACTACGAGCAGTACTTC.

The V call is TRBV6-6, the J call TRBJ1-3; D is ambiguous. This CDR3 has 13 amino acids. The V and J ends lost 8 bases and 0 bases respectively, with 8 bases between them. The V gene's germline CDR1 is MNHNY and CDR2 SVGAGI (reference sequence). CDR3 sequence reads: CASLTDSGNTIYF. In DNA form, the CDR3 reads TGTGCCAGCCTGACGGACTCTGGAAACACCATATATTTT.

This chain connects TRBV27 to TRBJ1-2; D is uncertain. Looked up from germline, CDR1 is MNHEY and CDR2 is SMNVEV (reference sequence). The V end lost 8 bases, the J end lost 6 bases, and 13 bases lay between the germline ends. The CDR3 is 12 amino acids. CDR3 nucleotide sequence: TGTGCCAGCGGACCGGGTCCCCATGGCTACACCTTC. It codes for CASGPGPHGYTF.

The V and J genes are TRBV4-3 and TRBJ2-5; 9 bases fit TRBD1. Germline V CDR1 and CDR2: LGHNA, YSLEER. The CDR3 totals 18 residues. With V trimmed by 0 bases and J by 2 bases, 10 bases remained unmatched. The CDR3 region is CASSQDPHRGPLQETQYF. The CDR3 bases are TGCGCCAGCAGCCAAGACCCCCACAGGGGGCCGCTTCAAGAGACCCAGTACTTC.